What follows describes a single TCR beta chain. Its antigen remains unidentified. Assay used: immunoSEQ multiplex PCR; TCRdb lists only in-frame clones, some missing. Among nearly 95,000 clones, 85% to 90% were seen once, and the ten largest hold almost 8.5%. The entry originates in a study of T cell responses to AZD1222 COVID-19 vaccine. Study-wide context: Pooling covered second doses at about 4 or about 12 weeks. General study results and limits: Unmutated variant regions are reportedly the target of nearly half of TCRs that are spike-specific. Donors were largely white British and mainly female; clonal diversity was possibly underestimated. Two AZD1222 doses significantly raised spike-specific TCR breadth and depth over controls.

The clonotype was recovered from an adult in good health. Sequencing used peripheral blood, obtained on day 0 of AZD1222 vaccination.

CDR3 protein: CASNFYHKRTEAFF. In DNA form, the CDR3 reads TGTGCCAGCAATTTCTACCATAAGAGGACTGAAGCTTTCTTT. The chain uses TRBV27 and TRBJ1-1; D gene unclear. CDR3 length: 14 amino acids. V gave up 7 bases and J gave up 5 bases, with 17 bases separating them. The germline gives CDR1 MNHEY, CDR2 SMNVEV (reference sequence).